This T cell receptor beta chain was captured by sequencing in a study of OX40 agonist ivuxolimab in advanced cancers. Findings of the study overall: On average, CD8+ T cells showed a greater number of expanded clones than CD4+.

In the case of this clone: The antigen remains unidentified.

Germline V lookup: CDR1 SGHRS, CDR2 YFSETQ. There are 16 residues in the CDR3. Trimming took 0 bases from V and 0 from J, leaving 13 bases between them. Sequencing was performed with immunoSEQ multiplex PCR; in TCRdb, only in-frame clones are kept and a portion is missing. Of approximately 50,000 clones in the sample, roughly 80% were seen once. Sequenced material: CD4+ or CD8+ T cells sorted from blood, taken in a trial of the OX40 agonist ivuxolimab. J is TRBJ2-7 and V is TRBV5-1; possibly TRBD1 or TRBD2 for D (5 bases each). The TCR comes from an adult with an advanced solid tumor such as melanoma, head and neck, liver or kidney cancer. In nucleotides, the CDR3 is TGCGCCAGCAGCTTGGCGCCACCAGGGACCTCCTACGAGCAGTACTTC. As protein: CASSLAPPGTSYEQYF.